This T cell receptor (beta chain) was retrieved from a study of cytomegalovirus exposure and HLA in healthy donors. PCR used 60 Vbeta primers and 13 Jbeta primers. Produced via immunoSEQ multiplex PCR; TCRdb's table is partial and in-frame only. The top ten clones hold less than 8.5% of a sample with 150,000 to 200,000 clones, approximately 72% of them seen once. Germline CDR1 reads SGHRS; CDR2 reads YFSETQ. The CDR3 contains 14 residues. J gave up 3 bases and V 4 bases, and 5 bases lay outside the gene matches. The rearrangement links TRBV5-1 to TRBJ2-5, with 8 bases lining up with TRBD2. The sequence was collected from a man aged 35-49 years in good health and CMV-seropositive. The sequenced sample consisted of PBMCs. The CDR3 region has the DNA TGCGCCAGCAGCCCCGGGGGGGGAGAAGAGACCCAGTACTTC. This encodes CASSPGGGEETQYF.